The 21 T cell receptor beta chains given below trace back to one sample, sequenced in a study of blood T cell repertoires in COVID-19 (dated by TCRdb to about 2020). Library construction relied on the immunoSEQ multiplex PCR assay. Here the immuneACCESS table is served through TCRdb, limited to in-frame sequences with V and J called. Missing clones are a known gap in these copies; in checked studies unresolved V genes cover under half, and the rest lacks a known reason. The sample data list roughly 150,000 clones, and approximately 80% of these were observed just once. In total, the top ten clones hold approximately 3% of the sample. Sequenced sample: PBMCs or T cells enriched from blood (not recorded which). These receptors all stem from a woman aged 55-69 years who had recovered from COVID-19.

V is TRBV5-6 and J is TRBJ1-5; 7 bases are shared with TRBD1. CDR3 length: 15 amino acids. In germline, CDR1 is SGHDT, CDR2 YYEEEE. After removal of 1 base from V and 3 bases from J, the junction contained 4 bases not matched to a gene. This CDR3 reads CASSLRGRFNQPQHF. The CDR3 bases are TGTGCCAGCAGCTTGAGGGGGCGGTTCAATCAGCCCCAGCATTTT.

The CDR3 DNA reads TGTGCCAGCAGCTTGGGGACGGAGGATGGCTACACCTTC. Translated: CASSLGTEDGYTF. J is TRBJ1-2 and V is TRBV5-4; D is uncertain. The CDR3 has 13 amino acids. Germline V gene data show CDR1 as SGHNT and CDR2 as YYREEE (reference sequence). Trimming left V 0 bases short and J 6 bases short, with 9 bases between.

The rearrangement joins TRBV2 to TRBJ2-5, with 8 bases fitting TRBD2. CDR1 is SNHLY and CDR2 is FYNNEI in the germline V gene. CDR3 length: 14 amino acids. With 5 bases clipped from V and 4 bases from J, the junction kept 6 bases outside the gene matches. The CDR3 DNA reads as TGTGCCAGCAGTCTAGGGACTAGGACAGAGACCCAGTACTTC. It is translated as CASSLGTRTETQYF.

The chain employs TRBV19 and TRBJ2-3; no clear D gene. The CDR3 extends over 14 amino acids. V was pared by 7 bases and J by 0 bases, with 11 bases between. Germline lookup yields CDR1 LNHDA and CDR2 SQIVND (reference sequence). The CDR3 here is CASNRVSSTDTQYF. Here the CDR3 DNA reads TGTGCCAGTAACCGGGTCTCTAGCACAGATACGCAGTATTTT.

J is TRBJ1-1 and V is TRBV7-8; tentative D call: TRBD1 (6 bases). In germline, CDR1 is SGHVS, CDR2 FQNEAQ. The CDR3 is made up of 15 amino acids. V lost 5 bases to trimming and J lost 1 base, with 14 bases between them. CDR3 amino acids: CASSPNVQGNTEAFF. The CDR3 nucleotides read TGTGCCAGCAGCCCAAACGTACAGGGGAACACTGAAGCTTTCTTT. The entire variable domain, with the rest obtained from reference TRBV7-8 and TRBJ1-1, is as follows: GAGVSQSPRYKVAKRGQDVALRCDPISGHVSLFWYQQALGQGPEFLTYFQNEAQLDKSGLPSDRFFAERPEGSVSTLKIQRTQQEDSAVYLCASSPNVQGNTEAFFGQGTRLTVV.

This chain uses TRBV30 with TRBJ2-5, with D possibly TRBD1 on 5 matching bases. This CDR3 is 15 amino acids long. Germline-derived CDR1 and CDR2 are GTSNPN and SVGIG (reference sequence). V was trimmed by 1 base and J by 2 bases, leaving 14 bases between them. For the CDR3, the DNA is TGTGCCTGGAGTGCGGGCAGGGCATCACAAGAGACCCAGTACTTC. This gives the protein CAWSAGRASQETQYF.

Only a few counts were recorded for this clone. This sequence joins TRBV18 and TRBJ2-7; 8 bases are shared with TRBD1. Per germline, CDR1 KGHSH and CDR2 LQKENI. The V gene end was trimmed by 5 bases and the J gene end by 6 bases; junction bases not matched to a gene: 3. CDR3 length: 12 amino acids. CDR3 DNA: TGTGCCAGCTCAAATACAGGGGGCGAGCAGTACTTC. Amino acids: CASSNTGGEQYF.

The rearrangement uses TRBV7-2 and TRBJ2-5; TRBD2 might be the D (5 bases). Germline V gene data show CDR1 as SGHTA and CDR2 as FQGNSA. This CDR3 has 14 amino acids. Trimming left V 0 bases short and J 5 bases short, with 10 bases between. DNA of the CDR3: TGTGCCAGCAGCTTAGCCACTAGATCCGAGACCCAGTACTTC. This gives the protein CASSLATRSETQYF.

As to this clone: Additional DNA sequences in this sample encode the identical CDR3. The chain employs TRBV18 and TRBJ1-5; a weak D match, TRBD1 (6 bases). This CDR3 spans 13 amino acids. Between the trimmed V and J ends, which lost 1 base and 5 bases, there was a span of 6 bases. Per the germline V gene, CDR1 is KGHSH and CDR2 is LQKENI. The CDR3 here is CASSPHRDQPQHF. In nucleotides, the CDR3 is TGTGCCAGCTCACCACACAGGGATCAGCCCCAGCATTTT.

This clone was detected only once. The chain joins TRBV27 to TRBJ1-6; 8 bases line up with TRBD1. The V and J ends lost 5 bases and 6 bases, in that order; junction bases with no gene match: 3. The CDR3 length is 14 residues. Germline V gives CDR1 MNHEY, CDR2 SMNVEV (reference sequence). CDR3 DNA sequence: TGTGCCAGCAGTCTCGGACAGGGTAATTCACCCCTCCACTTT. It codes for CASSLGQGNSPLHF.

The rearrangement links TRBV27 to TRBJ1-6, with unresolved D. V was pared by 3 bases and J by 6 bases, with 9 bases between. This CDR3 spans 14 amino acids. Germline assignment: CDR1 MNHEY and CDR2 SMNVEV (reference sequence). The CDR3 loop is CASSLVGLNSPLHF. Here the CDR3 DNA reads TGTGCCAGCAGTTTGGTTGGGCTTAATTCACCCCTCCACTTT.

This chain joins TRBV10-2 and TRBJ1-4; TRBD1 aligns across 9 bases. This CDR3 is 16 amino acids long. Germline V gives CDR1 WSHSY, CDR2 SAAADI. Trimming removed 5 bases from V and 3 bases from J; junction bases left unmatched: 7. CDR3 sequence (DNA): TGCGCCAGCAGTAAGAAACAGGGGGCCCCTAATGAAAAACTGTTTTTT. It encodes CASSKKQGAPNEKLFF.

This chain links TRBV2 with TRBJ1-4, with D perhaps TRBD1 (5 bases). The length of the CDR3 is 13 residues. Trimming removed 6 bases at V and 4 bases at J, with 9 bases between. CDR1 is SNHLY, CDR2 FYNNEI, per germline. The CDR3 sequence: CASRRQLNEKLFF. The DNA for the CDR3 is TGTGCCAGCAGGAGACAGCTTAATGAAAAACTGTTTTTT. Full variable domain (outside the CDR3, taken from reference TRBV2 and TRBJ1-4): EPEVTQTPSHQVTQMGQEVILRCVPISNHLYFYWYRQILGQKVEFLVSFYNNEISEKSEIFDDQFSVERPDGSNFTLKIRSTKLEDSAMYFCASRRQLNEKLFFGSGTQLSVL.

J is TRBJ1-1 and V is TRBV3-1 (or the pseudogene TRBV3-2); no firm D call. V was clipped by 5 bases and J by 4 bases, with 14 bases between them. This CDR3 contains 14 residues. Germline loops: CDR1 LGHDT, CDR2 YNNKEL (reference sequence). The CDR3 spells CASSLTWGGTEAFF. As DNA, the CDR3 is TGTGCCAGCAGCTTAACGTGGGGAGGCACTGAAGCTTTCTTT.

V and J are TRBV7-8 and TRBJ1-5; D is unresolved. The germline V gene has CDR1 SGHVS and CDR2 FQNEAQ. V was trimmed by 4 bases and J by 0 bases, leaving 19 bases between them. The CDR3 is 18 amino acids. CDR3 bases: TGTGCCAGCAGCTCTGAGGATGAAGCGGGTCATAGCAATCAGCCCCAGCATTTT. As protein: CASSSEDEAGHSNQPQHF.

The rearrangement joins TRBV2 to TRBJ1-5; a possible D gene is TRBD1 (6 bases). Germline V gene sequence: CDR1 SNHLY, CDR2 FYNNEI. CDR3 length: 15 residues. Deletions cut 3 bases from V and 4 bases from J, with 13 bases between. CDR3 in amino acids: CASSDRGLPNQPQHF. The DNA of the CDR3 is TGTGCCAGCAGTGACAGGGGCCTCCCTAATCAGCCCCAGCATTTT.

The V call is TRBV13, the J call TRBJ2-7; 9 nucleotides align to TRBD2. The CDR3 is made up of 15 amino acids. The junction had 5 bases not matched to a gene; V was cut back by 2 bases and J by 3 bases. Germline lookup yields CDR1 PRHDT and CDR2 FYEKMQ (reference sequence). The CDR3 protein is CASSLSASGDYEQYF. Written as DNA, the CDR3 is TGTGCCAGCAGCTTAAGCGCTAGCGGGGACTACGAGCAGTACTTC.

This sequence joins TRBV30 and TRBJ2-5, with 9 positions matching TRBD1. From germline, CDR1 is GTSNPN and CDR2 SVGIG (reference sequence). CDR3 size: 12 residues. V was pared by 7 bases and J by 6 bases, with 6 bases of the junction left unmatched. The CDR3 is CALEQGAQTQYF. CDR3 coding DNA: TGTGCCTTAGAACAGGGGGCCCAGACCCAGTACTTC.

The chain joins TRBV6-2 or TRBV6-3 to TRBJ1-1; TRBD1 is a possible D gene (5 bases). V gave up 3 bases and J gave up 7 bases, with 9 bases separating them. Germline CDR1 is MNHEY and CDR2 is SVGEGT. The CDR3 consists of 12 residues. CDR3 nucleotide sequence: TGTGCCAGCAGTTATCCGACAGTTGAAGCTTTCTTT. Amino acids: CASSYPTVEAFF.

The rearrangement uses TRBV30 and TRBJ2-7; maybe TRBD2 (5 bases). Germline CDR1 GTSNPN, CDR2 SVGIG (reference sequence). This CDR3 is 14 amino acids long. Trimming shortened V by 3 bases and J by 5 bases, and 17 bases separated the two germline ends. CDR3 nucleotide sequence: TGTGCCTGGAGACCCTCCGGACTGATCGACGAGCAGTACTTC. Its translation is CAWRPSGLIDEQYF. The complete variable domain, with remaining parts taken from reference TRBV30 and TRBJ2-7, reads SQTIHQWPATLVQPVGSPLSLECTVEGTSNPNLYWYRQAAGRGLQLLFYSVGIGQISSEVPQNLSASRPQDRQFILSSKKLLLSDSGFYLCAWRPSGLIDEQYFGPGTRLTVT.

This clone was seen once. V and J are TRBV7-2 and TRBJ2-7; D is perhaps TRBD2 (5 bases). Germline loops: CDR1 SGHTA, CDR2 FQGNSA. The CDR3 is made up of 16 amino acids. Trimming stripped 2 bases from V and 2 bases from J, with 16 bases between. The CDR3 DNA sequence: TGTGCCAGCAGCTTACGTTCGGGAACCGGAACCTACGAGCAGTACTTC. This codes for CASSLRSGTGTYEQYF.